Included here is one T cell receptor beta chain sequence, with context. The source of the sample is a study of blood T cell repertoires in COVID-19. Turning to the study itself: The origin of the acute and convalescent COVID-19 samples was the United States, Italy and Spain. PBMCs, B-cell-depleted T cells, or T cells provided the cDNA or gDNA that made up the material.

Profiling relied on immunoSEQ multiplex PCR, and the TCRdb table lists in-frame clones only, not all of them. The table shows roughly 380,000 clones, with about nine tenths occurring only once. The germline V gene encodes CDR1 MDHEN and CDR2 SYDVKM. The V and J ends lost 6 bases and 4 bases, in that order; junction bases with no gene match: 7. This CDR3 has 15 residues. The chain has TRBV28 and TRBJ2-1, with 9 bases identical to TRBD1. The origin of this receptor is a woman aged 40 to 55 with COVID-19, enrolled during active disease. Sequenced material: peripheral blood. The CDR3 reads CASSSGDRAYNEQFF. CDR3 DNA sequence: TGTGCCAGCAGCTCCGGGGACAGGGCTTACAATGAGCAGTTCTTC.